These T cell receptor beta chains were read from a single sample in a study of PD-1 blockade in classical Hodgkin lymphoma. Assay: immunoSEQ multiplex PCR; the TCRdb copy retains only in-frame clones and omits some. Of 55,000 to 75,000 clones listed, about 70% were seen once; the top ten hold just over 9%. The sample was peripheral blood mononuclear cells (PBMCs), taken before the second cycle of nivolumab. These receptors were taken from a human donor with classical Hodgkin lymphoma. CDR3s include the opening cysteine and the closing phenylalanine or tryptophan. D genes are given only for firm matches. Clone size is not always given. Where it is, it says once, few, many or a class for expanded clones.

cdr3_nt	cdr3_aa	d_call	clone_size	v_call	j_call
TGCGCCAGCAGCTGGTCCGGGACGTCGGGGACTGAAGCTTTCTTT	CASSWSGTSGTEAFF	NA	NA	TRBV5-1	TRBJ1-1
TGCGCCAGCAGCTCCCAGGGGGGGTACTACAATGAGCAGTTCTTC	CASSSQGGYYNEQFF	NA	NA	TRBV5-1	TRBJ2-1
TGCAGCGTTGCCCTGACAGGGGGCGAGCAGTACTTC	CSVALTGGEQYF	TRBD1	NA	TRBV29-1	TRBJ2-7
TGTGCCAGCAGTGACTTAAATCCAGTGCCCCCATACGAGCAGTACTTC	CASSDLNPVPPYEQYF	NA	few	TRBV6-4	TRBJ2-7
TGCGCCAGCAGCCCACCGTCAGGAAATTCGGGTGAGCAGTACTTC	CASSPPSGNSGEQYF	NA	NA	TRBV4-1	TRBJ2-7
TGTGCCAGTAGTAGCTACGGGACGCAAAAAGCTTTCTTT	CASSSYGTQKAFF	NA	NA	TRBV19	TRBJ1-1
TGCGCCAGCAGCTTGGGAACGAACAATGAGCAGTTCTTC	CASSLGTNNEQFF	NA	NA	TRBV5-1	TRBJ2-1
TGTGCCAGCAGCGTAAGGGGACAGACGGCGGATGAGCAGTTCTTC	CASSVRGQTADEQFF	TRBD1	NA	TRBV9	TRBJ2-1
TGTGCCAGCAGTTTAGACAGAACAGGATACTATGGCTACACCTTC	CASSLDRTGYYGYTF	NA	NA	TRBV28	TRBJ1-2
TGTGCCAGCAGTGAAACCCCCTCTGGATCCAATCAGCCCCAGCATTTT	CASSETPSGSNQPQHF	NA	NA	TRBV2	TRBJ1-5
TGTGCTAGTGGTTCGCCTGGACAGGGGATGGATGGCTACACCTTC	CASGSPGQGMDGYTF	TRBD1	NA	TRBV12-5	TRBJ1-2